The source of this T cell receptor beta chain is a study of cytomegalovirus exposure and HLA in healthy donors. With 60 Vbeta and 13 Jbeta primers, the PCR was carried out. This table comes from immunoSEQ multiplex PCR, and its TCRdb copy is limited to in-frame clones, with some not included. This sample carries around 140,000 clones, around 80% of them seen once, and the ten largest clones take approximately 1.8%. There are a few counts of this clone. Its antigen is currently unknown. Study outcomes and limitations: Through in vitro validation, a few CMV-associated chains were shown to be specific for CMV antigens.

The TCR sequence derives from a middle-aged man in good health and CMV-seronegative. Sample: PBMCs.

CDR3 sequence reads: CASSPDGDLSTDTQYF. The CDR3 region has the DNA TGTGCCAGCTCACCCGACGGGGATTTGAGCACAGATACGCAGTATTTT. The chain links TRBV18 to TRBJ2-3; the D gene is possibly TRBD2 (5 bases). The germline gives CDR1 KGHSH, CDR2 LQKENI. The CDR3 has 16 amino acids. V lost 3 bases, J lost 0 bases, and 13 bases lay in between.